The 26 T cell receptor beta chains given below trace back to one sample, sequenced in a study of blood T cells in healthy people across ages. Primers used in a second PCR of about 6 to 11 cycles were a sample-barcoded 5' primer and a J-beta primer mix. MiXCR, applied by TCRdb to the 5' RACE reads, yields one record per CDR3 protein. Of approximately 820,000 distinct CDR3 sequences in the sample, 40% to 50% were seen once. The sequenced sample was blood. The receptors were gathered from a man aged 60 to 69 in good health.

A note on this clonotype: The junction does not match germline at one end; this may be a read error. The chain is built from TRBV13 and TRBJ2-3; 8 nucleotides agree with TRBD1. This CDR3 region has 13 residues. Germline CDR1 reads PRHDT; CDR2 reads FYEKMQ (reference sequence). The CDR3 sequence is CTSSLRTGDTQYF. In DNA, the CDR3 is TGTACCAGCAGCCTACGGACAGGGGATACGCAGTATTTT.

V and J are TRBV7-2 and TRBJ1-4, with 7 bases identical to TRBD1. V lost 4 bases to trimming and J lost 4 bases; unmatched junction nucleotides: 9. CDR1 is SGHTA and CDR2 is FQGNSA in the germline V gene. The CDR3 extends over 16 amino acids. The CDR3, as DNA: TGTGCCAGCAGCTCGATGGGACAGCTGAATAATGAAAAACTGTTTTTT. It codes for CASSSMGQLNNEKLFF.

This clonotype was detected a few times. V is TRBV11-3 and J is TRBJ2-5; weak D call: TRBD2 (5 bases). V lost 5 bases to trimming and J lost 6 bases, with 13 bases between them. CDR3 length: 13 amino acids. Germline-derived CDR1 and CDR2 are SGHNT and YENEEA. The CDR3: CASSASSSQTQYF. The CDR3 DNA sequence: TGTGCCAGCAGCGCATCTAGCAGCCAGACCCAGTACTTC.

This clonotype was seen just once. The CDR3 reads CSVAWMWETQYF. CDR3 nucleotide sequence: TGCAGCGTAGCCTGGATGTGGGAGACCCAGTACTTC. This sequence joins TRBV29-1 and TRBJ2-7; D gene ambiguous. With the DNA end fitting TRBJ2-5 better, the J assignment may be wrong. CDR1 is SQVTM and CDR2 is ANQGSEA in the germline V gene. This CDR3 has 12 amino acids.

This clonotype was found a few times. This rearrangement joins TRBV20-1 to TRBJ1-4; D not certain. The V gene's germline CDR1 is DFQATT and CDR2 SNEGSKA (reference sequence). Trimming shortened V by 3 bases and J by 5 bases, and 4 bases separated the two germline ends. The CDR3 runs 11 residues. This CDR3 is CSARGNEKLFF. The CDR3 DNA is TGCAGTGCTAGGGGCAATGAAAAACTGTTTTTT.

This clonotype was observed a handful of times. V and J are TRBV6-6 and TRBJ2-4; no clear D. CDR3 length: 16 amino acids. The germline V gene encodes CDR1 MNHNY and CDR2 SVGAGI (reference sequence). The ends were cut back, 6 bases at V and 0 bases at J, with 15 bases in the middle. Written as DNA, the CDR3 is TGTGCCAGCAGCCTGGACCGATCTTCAGCCAAAAACATTCAGTACTTC. It codes for CASSLDRSSAKNIQYF.

The chain combines TRBV9 with TRBJ2-1; 7 bases fit TRBD1. Unmatched junction bases numbered 6, after V lost 3 bases and J lost 3 bases. This CDR3 region has 15 residues. CDR1 and CDR2 (germline): SGDLS, YYNGEE. The CDR3 here is CASSAEGAVYNEQFF. The CDR3 nucleotides are TGTGCCAGCAGCGCCGAGGGGGCGGTCTACAATGAGCAGTTCTTC.

This clonotype has only a few counts. The CDR3 DNA reads TGTGCCAGCAGCGTAGCGGTAGCTCAGACAGGTATGAATGAGCAGTTCTTC. Translation: CASSVAVAQTGMNEQFF. The chain links TRBV9 to TRBJ2-1; a weak D match, TRBD1 (6 bases). V lost 0 bases, J lost 7 bases, and 20 bases lay in between. Germline values: CDR1 SGDLS, CDR2 YYNGEE. The CDR3 loop spans 17 amino acids.

This clonotype was seen only a few times. The gene calls are TRBV7-2 and TRBJ2-3; 7 bases match TRBD1. The CDR3 has 16 residues. CDR1 SGHTA and CDR2 FQGNSA come from the germline V gene. The J segment lost 6 bases and the V segment lost 2 bases, leaving 11 bases of the junction unmatched. CDR3 sequence reads: CASSLYRAGGQDTQYF. CDR3 in DNA: TGTGCCAGCAGCTTATACCGGGCAGGGGGTCAGGATACGCAGTATTTT. Based on the CDR3 plus reference TRBV7-2 and TRBJ2-3, the full variable domain is GAGVSQSPSNKVTEKGKDVELRCDPISGHTALYWYRQSLGQGLEFLIYFQGNSAPDKSGLPSDRFSAERTGGSVSTLTIQRTQQEDSAVYLCASSLYRAGGQDTQYFGPGTRLTVL.

V usage is TRBV4-3 and J usage is TRBJ2-3, with D perhaps TRBD2 (5 bases). The V end lost 0 bases, the J end lost 11 bases, and 21 bases lay between the germline ends. CDR1 is LGHNA, CDR2 YSLEER, per germline. This CDR3 comprises 16 residues. DNA of the CDR3: TGCGCCAGCAGCCAAGATGGGCAGTCTCTAAATCGGGGGCAGTATTTT. This translates into CASSQDGQSLNRGQYF.

The CDR3 here is CSASPYQETQYF. The CDR3 DNA is TGCAGTGCTAGTCCCTACCAAGAGACCCAGTACTTC. The rearrangement joins TRBV20-1 to TRBJ2-5; the D is unclear. CDR1 and CDR2 from the germline V gene are DFQATT and SNEGSKA (reference sequence). This CDR3 has 12 residues. The V end lost 3 bases, the J end lost 0 bases, and 5 bases lay between the germline ends.

V gene TRBV4-1 combines with J gene TRBJ2-7; 8 bases are a match to TRBD1. V shed 3 bases, J shed 6 bases, and the junction held 10 bases outside the gene matches. Germline assignment: CDR1 MGHRA and CDR2 YSYEKL. The CDR3 is made up of 15 amino acids. The CDR3 here is CASSHDLDRAGEQYF. The CDR3 DNA follows: TGCGCCAGCAGCCATGATTTGGACAGGGCGGGCGAGCAGTACTTC.

This sequence joins TRBV2 and TRBJ2-5; TRBD1 matches 7 bases. The germline V gene has CDR1 SNHLY and CDR2 FYNNEI. The CDR3 has 13 residues. V shed 7 bases and J 4 bases; nucleotides not matched to a gene: 6. The CDR3 nucleotides read TGTGCCAGCACCCGATACAGGGGAGAGACCCAGTACTTC. This translates into CASTRYRGETQYF.

The chain recombines TRBV30 with TRBJ2-4; D is uncertain. V was trimmed by 4 bases and J by 11 bases, leaving 12 bases between them. CDR1 GTSNPN and CDR2 SVGIG come from the germline V gene (reference sequence). This CDR3 comprises 11 residues. The CDR3 coding sequence is TGTGCCTGGATAGAAGGGAAGGTTCAGTACTTC. Translation: CAWIEGKVQYF.

This clonotype was picked up a small number of times. V is TRBV20-1 and J is TRBJ2-1, with D perhaps matching TRBD2 (6 bases). Germline CDR1 is DFQATT and CDR2 is SNEGSKA (reference sequence). The CDR3 is 16 amino acids. V shed 3 bases and J shed 5 bases, with 20 bases lying between them. CDR3 nucleotides: TGCAGTGCTAGCCCTAGCGCCTCGGGACGGGACAATGAGCAGTTCTTC. Amino acid sequence: CSASPSASGRDNEQFF.

The chain couples TRBV10-3 to TRBJ2-7; 11 bases are shared with TRBD2. The germline V gene encodes CDR1 ENHRY and CDR2 SYGVKD. CDR3 length: 16 amino acids. Losses at the gene ends were 4 bases for V and 3 bases for J; bases not matched to a gene: 8. This CDR3 reads CAISAPETSGDYEQYF. As DNA, the CDR3 is TGTGCCATCAGTGCCCCCGAGACTAGCGGGGACTACGAGCAGTACTTC.

V is TRBV24-1 and J is TRBJ2-1; TRBD1 aligns across 7 bases. This CDR3 spans 15 amino acids. Germline CDR1 and CDR2: KGHDR and SFDVKD. V was clipped by 7 bases and J by 7 bases; unmatched bases: 12. The CDR3 nucleotides are TGTGCCACCAGCCCGACAGGGAGAGGCTCTAATGAGCAGTTCTTC. Translation gives CATSPTGRGSNEQFF.

The rearrangement links TRBV9 to TRBJ2-5, with 11 positions matching TRBD2. The closer fit of TRBJ2-7 to the DNA end suggests the J call may be wrong. This CDR3 region has 16 residues. Germline loops: CDR1 SGDLS, CDR2 YYNGEE. The CDR3 is CASSVNSGGAAYEQYF. The DNA for the CDR3 is TGTGCCAGCAGCGTAAATAGCGGGGGGGCCGCCTACGAGCAGTACTTC.

This clonotype occurred many times. V is TRBV4-3 and J is TRBJ1-1; maybe TRBD1 (5 bases). V lost 0 bases to trimming and J lost 3 bases, with 14 bases between them. CDR1 LGHNA and CDR2 YSLEER come from the germline V gene. This CDR3 is built from 16 residues. The CDR3 reads CASSQELGEEDTEAFF. In DNA, the CDR3 is TGCGCCAGCAGCCAAGAATTAGGGGAAGAGGACACTGAAGCTTTCTTT.

In this sample, this clonotype turned up a few times. The genes are TRBV27 and TRBJ2-1; TRBD2 is a possible D gene (7 bases). Trimming took 6 bases from V and 7 from J, leaving 13 bases between them. This CDR3 has 13 amino acids. The germline V gene has CDR1 MNHEY and CDR2 SMNVEV (reference sequence). CDR3 sequence (DNA): TGTGCCAGCAGCCAAAGGGGGGGTAATGAGCAGTTCTTC. Its translation is CASSQRGGNEQFF.

The chain employs TRBV5-6 and TRBJ2-7; 8 nucleotides match TRBD1. Germline CDR1 SGHDT, CDR2 YYEEEE. This CDR3 is built from 15 residues. Germline trimming cut 4 bases from V and 1 base from J; bases unmatched to any gene: 7. This chain's CDR3 is CASSLGQEGSYEQYF. DNA of the CDR3: TGTGCCAGCAGCCTGGGACAGGAGGGATCCTACGAGCAGTACTTC.

On this clonotype: One junction end does not reproduce the germline sequence, and a read error may be involved. The rearrangement links TRBV6-2 or TRBV6-3 to TRBJ2-7, with 13 nucleotides matching TRBD2. The J call is in doubt because the DNA end fits TRBJ2-4 better. Germline V gives CDR1 MNHEY, CDR2 SVGEGT. This CDR3 has 17 residues. CDR3 coding DNA: TGTACCAGCAGTCCTGGACTAGCGGGAGATAACAAGAACATTCAGTACTTC. Translated, it gives CTSSPGLAGDNKNIQYF.

V and J are TRBV20-1 and TRBJ2-5, with unresolved D. V was shortened by 8 bases and J by 5 bases, with 12 bases between the two germline ends. The germline gives CDR1 DFQATT, CDR2 SNEGSKA (reference sequence). The CDR3 has 11 residues. The CDR3 sequence is CSTPRSETQYF. CDR3 bases: TGCAGTACCCCGCGGTCGGAGACCCAGTACTTC.

V gene TRBV15 combines with J gene TRBJ2-6; perhaps TRBD2 as D (5 bases). V lost 0 bases and J 3 bases, leaving 6 bases between the germline ends. CDR1 is LNHNV, CDR2 YYDKDF, per germline (reference sequence). The CDR3 has 15 amino acids. The CDR3 loop is CATSRDRDGANVLTF. DNA for the CDR3: TGTGCCACCAGCAGAGATCGGGATGGGGCCAACGTCCTGACTTTC.

J is TRBJ1-1 and V is TRBV7-2; weak D call: TRBD1 (5 bases). This CDR3 has 19 amino acids. V was cut by 2 bases and J by 0 bases, with 22 bases left in between. CDR1 and CDR2 from the germline V gene are SGHTA and FQGNSA. The CDR3 DNA sequence: TGTGCCAGCAGCTTAAAAGGGCTAGAGGAACAGGTAATGAACACTGAAGCTTTCTTT. Amino acids: CASSLKGLEEQVMNTEAFF.

The chain couples TRBV4-3 to TRBJ2-7; no reliable D call. The germline V gene has CDR1 LGHNA and CDR2 YSLEER. CDR3 length equals 16 residues. V lost 1 base and J lost 0, with 13 bases in between. CDR3: CASSQGPSRSSYEQYF. The CDR3 nucleotides are TGCGCCAGCAGCCAAGGGCCAAGCCGAAGCTCCTACGAGCAGTACTTC.